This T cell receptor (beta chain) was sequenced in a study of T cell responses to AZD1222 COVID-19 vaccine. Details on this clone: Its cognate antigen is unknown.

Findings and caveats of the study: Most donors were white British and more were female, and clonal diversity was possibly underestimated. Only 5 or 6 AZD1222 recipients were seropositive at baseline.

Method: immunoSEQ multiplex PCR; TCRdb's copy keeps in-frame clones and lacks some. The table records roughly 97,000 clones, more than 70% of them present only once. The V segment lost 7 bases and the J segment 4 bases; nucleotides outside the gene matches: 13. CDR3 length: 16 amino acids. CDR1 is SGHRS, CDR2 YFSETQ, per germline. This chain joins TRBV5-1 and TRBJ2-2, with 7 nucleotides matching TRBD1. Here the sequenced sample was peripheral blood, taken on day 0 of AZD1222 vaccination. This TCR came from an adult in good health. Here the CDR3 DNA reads TGCGCCAGCGGATCGTATGACAGGGCTGGCACCGGGGAGCTGTTTTTT. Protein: CASGSYDRAGTGELFF.